The sequence of this T cell receptor (beta chain) was determined in a study of blood T cell repertoires in COVID-19 (dated by TCRdb to the early 2020s). In the study overall: Samples covering the acute and convalescent phases of COVID-19 were provided by collaborators in the United States, Italy and Spain. Samples were obtained from the ongoing ImmuneRACE study (first 160 participants) and from over 1,000 subjects provided by 6 global collaborators. Deeply sampled blood TCRbeta repertoires from subjects exposed to, actively infected with, or recovered from COVID-19 were included in the dataset. The repertoires were released in a freely available public database meant as a resource for research on the immune response to SARS-CoV-2. The prospective study material was composed of cDNA or gDNA derived from T cells, B-cell-depleted T cells, or PBMCs. Sample metadata almost always included a de-identified subject ID, COVID-19 status, age in years and sex. Where available, HLA class I and class II types were obtained from metadata supplied by the sample provider rather than from assay-based typing. Paper-wide results and their limitations: The amount of clinical and demographic metadata varied by source and participant and was provided uncurated.

Collaborating institutions collected whole blood in K2EDTA tubes following their own protocols. For TCRbeta analysis, collaborators shipped samples as frozen whole blood, isolated PBMCs, or DNA extracted from either of those sample types. TCRbeta CDR3 regions were amplified from genomic DNA using the immunoSEQ Assay, a bias-controlled multiplex PCR. Turning to the authors' computational methods: Nucleated cell counts per sample were estimated from amplification of reference gene primers within the assay. Sequence reads were collapsed and filtered to measure the absolute abundance of every unique TCRbeta CDR3 rearrangement. Productive Simpson clonality was computed per sample as the square root of Simpson's diversity index over productive rearrangements. Here the immuneACCESS table is served through TCRdb, limited to in-frame sequences with V and J called. Missing clones are a known gap in these copies; in checked studies unresolved V genes cover under half, and the rest lacks a known reason. The V and J calls and clone size are taken from that table; D and trimming were inferred from the DNA. Within this sample are some 180,000 clones, with about 80% of them counted one time only. The biggest ten clones account for under 13% of the sample.

Including the terminal cysteine and phenylalanine, the CDR3 comprises 15 residues. This entry keeps only the CDR3 DNA: 45 bases, framed from base 1. A distance of 16 bases separates the germline ends of V and J, which lose 2 bases and 6 bases respectively. According to the germline V gene, CDR1 reads SNHLY and CDR2 reads FYNNEI. Turning to this clone: The antigen it binds to is not known. No base-level quality is on record; no much larger clone is a single base apart.

Specimen: peripheral blood. The receptor chain draws on TRBV2 and TRBJ1-2, and the D gene may be TRBD1, 5 bases matching. The sequence was collected from a man between 70 and 80 years old with active or convalescent COVID-19. The CDR3 region: CASSELKPGTDGYTF. The DNA sequence reads TGTGCCAGCAGTGAATTGAAGCCCGGGACTGATGGCTACACCTTC.